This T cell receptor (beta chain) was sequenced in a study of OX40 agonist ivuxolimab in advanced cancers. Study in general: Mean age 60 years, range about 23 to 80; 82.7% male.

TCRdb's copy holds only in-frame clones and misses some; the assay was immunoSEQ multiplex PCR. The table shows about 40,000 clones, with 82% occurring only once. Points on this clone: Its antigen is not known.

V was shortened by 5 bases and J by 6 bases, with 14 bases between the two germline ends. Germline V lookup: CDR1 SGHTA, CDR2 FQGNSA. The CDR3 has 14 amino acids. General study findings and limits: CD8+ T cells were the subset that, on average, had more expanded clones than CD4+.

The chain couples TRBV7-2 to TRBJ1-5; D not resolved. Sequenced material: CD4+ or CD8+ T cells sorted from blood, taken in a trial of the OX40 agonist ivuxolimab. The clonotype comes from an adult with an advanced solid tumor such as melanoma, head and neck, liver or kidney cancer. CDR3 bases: TGTGCCAGCAGCCCCTTTCTGGGTAGTCAGCCCCAGCATTTT. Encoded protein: CASSPFLGSQPQHF.